These T cell receptor beta chains were read from a single sample in a study of blood T cells in healthy people across ages. TCRdb re-called the 5' RACE reads through MiXCR, storing one row per CDR3 protein. This table has over a million distinct CDR3 sequences, roughly 24% appearing once. This sample was also put to use in a study of T cells of mothers and their children.

The material sequenced was blood. The receptors were sampled from a girl aged 2 to 9 in good health. Each CDR3 is given with its conserved first and last residue. D genes are given only for firm matches. Clone size is not always given. Where it is, it says once, few, many or a class for expanded clones.

TRBV7-2	few	-	TRBJ1-1	TGTGCCAGCAGCTTAGATATTAGAATGAACACTGAAGCTTTCTTT	CASSLDIRMNTEAFF
TRBV2	few	-	TRBJ2-2	TGTGCCAGCAGTACGAGGTCGAGGGGCGGCACCGGGGAGCTGTTTTTT	CASSTRSRGGTGELFF
TRBV24-1	-	TRBD1	TRBJ1-2	TGTGCCACCAGTGATTTACAGGGGGTGAATGGCTACACCTTC	CATSDLQGVNGYTF
TRBV12-3/TRBV12-4	-	-	TRBJ1-1	TGTGCCAGCACTACCTCACTAGGGGGTACTGAAGCTTTCTTT	CASTTSLGGTEAFF
TRBV5-5	once	TRBD1	TRBJ2-7	TGTGCCAGCAGCACGGCCGGGACAGCAGACTACGAGCAGTACTTC	CASSTAGTADYEQYF
TRBV4-1	-	-	TRBJ1-1	TGCGCCAGCAGGTACAGGGCATTAGGCACTGAAGCTTTCTTT	CASRYRALGTEAFF
TRBV28	few	TRBD1	TRBJ2-7	TGTGCCAGCAGTTTAGAGGCAGGGGGCCAATACGAGCAGTACTTC	CASSLEAGGQYEQYF
TRBV5-6	few	TRBD2	TRBJ2-7	TGTGCCAGCAGCCCCTGGACTAGCGGGATGGGCGAGCAGTACTTC	CASSPWTSGMGEQYF
TRBV6-2/TRBV6-3	few	-	TRBJ2-7	TGTGCCAGCAGTGGGGACATGTCCCCCTACGAGCAGTACTTC	CASSGDMSPYEQYF
TRBV5-1	few	TRBD1	TRBJ2-5	TGCGCCAGCAGCTTGGAGGGACAGGGAGGAGAGACCCAGTACTTC	CASSLEGQGGETQYF
TRBV20-1	-	-	TRBJ1-1	TGCAGTGCTAGAGAGAACTCTGAAGCTTTCTTT	CSARENSEAFF
TRBV5-1	few	-	TRBJ1-5	TGCGCCAGCAGCCGCGACCCCGGGGGATATCAGCCCCAGCATTTT	CASSRDPGGYQPQHF
TRBV28	-	-	TRBJ1-2	TGTGCCAGTGCGGGGCATCCAAACTATGGCTACACCTTC	CASAGHPNYGYTF
TRBV3-1	few	-	TRBJ2-3	TGTGCCAGCAGCCCACTTGGGGTCACAGATACGCAGTATTTT	CASSPLGVTDTQYF
TRBV5-1	-	-	TRBJ2-3	TGCGCCAGCAGCCCGATACTAGGCACGCGTATCACAGATACGCAGTATTTT	CASSPILGTRITDTQYF
TRBV5-5	-	-	TRBJ2-4	TGTGCCAGCAGCTCTGGGGCCCTCACTCAGTACTTC	CASSSGALTQYF
TRBV7-9	few	TRBD2	TRBJ2-5	TGTGCCAGCAGCCCTCGCCGCGGGGGGGGCCTCCAAGAGACCCAGTACTTC	CASSPRRGGGLQETQYF
TRBV11-2	few	-	TRBJ2-1	TGTGCCAGCAGCACTCGGGACTCCGCCAATGAGCAGTTCTTC	CASSTRDSANEQFF
TRBV12-3/TRBV12-4	once	-	TRBJ1-2	TGTGCCAGCAGGGGTCAGGGCGGGCTTCACTATGGCTACACCTTC	CASRGQGGLHYGYTF
TRBV29-1	-	-	TRBJ2-1	TGCAGCGGAACGTACCATAGTGGAGGCTCCTACAATGAGCAGTTCTTC	CSGTYHSGGSYNEQFF
TRBV20-1	-	-	TRBJ1-3	TGCAGTGCTAGATATCCCCTTTTGAACACCATATATTTT	CSARYPLLNTIYF
TRBV29-1	-	-	TRBJ2-7	TGCAGCGTCCCCCTCCTGAGCTCCTACGAGCAGTACTTC	CSVPLLSSYEQYF
TRBV4-3	few	TRBD1	TRBJ2-1	TGCGCCAGCAGCCTTGACGGGACAGGGCACAATGAGCAGTTCTTC	CASSLDGTGHNEQFF
TRBV7-2	-	-	TRBJ2-1	TGTGCCAGCAGCTTCGGGACTCCCCGGCACAATGAGCAGTTCTTC	CASSFGTPRHNEQFF
TRBV7-9	few	TRBD2	TRBJ2-7	TGTGCCAGCAGCCCAGGCTTTAGGGGCGGGAGCTACGAGCAGTACTTC	CASSPGFRGGSYEQYF
TRBV6-5	-	TRBD2	TRBJ2-1	TGTGCCAGCAGTTACGTTTCGGTCGGGAGCGGGAGTTACAATGAGCAGTTCTTC	CASSYVSVGSGSYNEQFF